These 28 T cell receptor beta chains came from one sample sequenced in a study of blood T cell repertoires in COVID-19. Some clones are missing from TCRdb's copy, which holds only in-frame ones; the method was immunoSEQ multiplex PCR. The sample yields more than 300,000 clones, 90% seen once. Input material: PBMCs or T cells enriched from blood (not recorded which). Receptors originate from a woman aged 25 to 45 who had been exposed to COVID-19.

The chain carries TRBV7-8 and TRBJ1-5, with D possibly matching TRBD1 (5 bases). The germline V gene encodes CDR1 SGHVS and CDR2 FQNEAQ. V gave up 3 bases and J gave up 3 bases, with 21 bases separating them. The CDR3 has 18 residues. The CDR3 coding sequence is TGTGCCAGCAGCTTTTACACCACCTCAGGGTCGTACAATCAGCCCCAGCATTTT. Amino acids: CASSFYTTSGSYNQPQHF.

This clone showed up just a few times. The chain uses TRBV6-6 and TRBJ1-3; maybe TRBD1 (6 bases). Germline loops: CDR1 MNHNY, CDR2 SVGAGI (reference sequence). The CDR3 consists of 13 residues. Trimming took 6 bases from V and 4 from J, leaving 10 bases between them. CDR3 bases: TGTGCCAGCAGAACAGGGTCCGGAAACACCATATATTTT. Translated, it gives CASRTGSGNTIYF.

The rearrangement uses TRBV7-2 and TRBJ2-3, with D possibly matching TRBD2 (5 bases). The CDR3 runs 14 residues. Germline CDR1 SGHTA, CDR2 FQGNSA. Trimming shortened V by 5 bases and J by 1 base, and 10 bases separated the two germline ends. This CDR3 is CASSPLRGTDTQYF. CDR3 coding DNA: TGTGCCAGCAGCCCCCTGAGGGGCACAGATACGCAGTATTTT.

This chain connects TRBV19 to TRBJ1-5; a possible D gene is TRBD1 (6 bases). Trimming removed 6 bases from V and 6 bases from J, with 21 bases in between. CDR3 length: 16 amino acids. Germline loops: CDR1 LNHDA, CDR2 SQIVND (reference sequence). The CDR3, as DNA: TGTGCCAGTAGCCTCGAAACAGGGTTCAGCGGTCAGCCCCAGCATTTT. This sequence encodes CASSLETGFSGQPQHF.

This clone was counted a few times. The chain is built from TRBV4-1 and TRBJ1-2, with unresolved D. Trimming removed 1 base at V and 3 bases at J, with 12 bases between. The CDR3 is 15 amino acids. Germline V gives CDR1 MGHRA, CDR2 YSYEKL. CDR3 nucleotide sequence: TGCGCCAGCAGCCAAGTTAGTATCACGGACTATGGCTACACCTTC. It translates to CASSQVSITDYGYTF.

V is TRBV5-1 and J is TRBJ2-1, with D maybe TRBD1 (5 bases). This CDR3 has 16 amino acids. CDR1 is SGHRS, CDR2 YFSETQ, per germline. V was clipped by 0 bases and J by 2 bases, with 12 bases between them. CDR3: CASSLVQGTTYNEQFF. The CDR3 DNA sequence: TGCGCCAGCAGCTTGGTCCAGGGAACCACCTACAATGAGCAGTTCTTC.

The V gene is TRBV5-1, the J gene TRBJ2-2; TRBD2 matches at 13 bases. The J segment lost 2 bases and the V segment lost 4 bases, leaving 5 bases of the junction unmatched. Germline V CDR1 and CDR2: SGHRS, YFSETQ. CDR3 length equals 17 residues. The DNA for the CDR3 is TGCGCCAGCAGCATAGGACTAGCGGGGGCCAACACCGGGGAGCTGTTTTTT. The encoded protein is CASSIGLAGANTGELFF.

This sequence joins TRBV5-8 and TRBJ1-2, with D maybe TRBD1 (6 bases). Germline values: CDR1 SGHTS, CDR2 YDEGEE. Trimming cost V 5 bases and J 4 bases, with 12 bases left between them. This CDR3 spans 13 amino acids. This CDR3 reads CASRMGGAYGYTF. The CDR3 bases are TGTGCCAGCAGGATGGGGGGGGCCTATGGCTACACCTTC.

This chain links TRBV6-2 or TRBV6-3 with TRBJ2-5; 9 bases are a match to TRBD2. The V gene's germline CDR1 is MNHEY and CDR2 SVGEGT. This CDR3 contains 15 residues. V trimming: 2 bases; J trimming: 5 bases; junction bases outside the gene matches: 6. CDR3 loop: CASSYRSSGAETQYF. In nucleotides, the CDR3 is TGTGCCAGCAGTTACAGATCTAGCGGGGCGGAGACCCAGTACTTC.

The V call is TRBV19, the J call TRBJ2-5, with TRBD2 identical over 10 bases. J lost 4 bases, V lost 5 bases, and 13 bases had no gene match. Germline values: CDR1 LNHDA, CDR2 SQIVND (reference sequence). The CDR3 spans 17 residues. The CDR3 region is CASSPIAGGYSRETQYF. The CDR3 coding sequence is TGTGCCAGTAGTCCCATAGCGGGGGGCTATTCCCGAGAGACCCAGTACTTC.

This rearrangement joins TRBV7-8 to TRBJ2-7; maybe TRBD2 (5 bases). With 2 bases removed from V and 6 bases from J, the gap between germline ends came to 8 bases. Germline assignment: CDR1 SGHVS and CDR2 FQNEAQ. CDR3 length: 12 residues. The CDR3 DNA reads as TGTGCCAGCAGCTTACCGGGATTCGAGCAGTACTTC. Translated: CASSLPGFEQYF.

The rearrangement joins TRBV19 to TRBJ1-1, with 9 positions matching TRBD1. Germline lookup yields CDR1 LNHDA and CDR2 SQIVND (reference sequence). This CDR3 contains 14 residues. Unmatched junction bases numbered 9, after V lost 8 bases and J lost 5 bases. The CDR3 nucleotides read TGTGCCAGTTCGAGACGGGACAGGGAAACTGAAGCTTTCTTT. Protein sequence: CASSRRDRETEAFF.

V and J are TRBV9 and TRBJ2-7, with 10 nucleotides matching TRBD1. This CDR3 has 15 amino acids. The ends lost 4 bases at V and 4 bases at J; junction bases unmatched: 8. From germline, CDR1 is SGDLS and CDR2 YYNGEE. Here the CDR3 reads CASSPGTGASYEQYF. In DNA form, the CDR3 reads TGTGCCAGCAGCCCCGGGACAGGGGCTTCTTACGAGCAGTACTTC.

The chain uses TRBV12-3 or TRBV12-4 and TRBJ2-7; D is undetermined. The V gene lost 5 bases and the J gene lost 5 bases, with 10 bases spanning the gap. This CDR3 region has 12 residues. CDR3 amino acids: CASSQYPDEQYF. CDR3 DNA sequence: TGTGCCAGCAGTCAATACCCGGACGAGCAGTACTTC.

The V and J genes are TRBV7-2 and TRBJ1-1; D not resolved. CDR1 is SGHTA and CDR2 is FQGNSA in the germline V gene. V was clipped by 1 base and J by 6 bases, with 12 bases between them. The CDR3 is made up of 14 amino acids. CDR3 DNA sequence: TGTGCCAGCAGCTTAGTAGGCAGTCGGGCTGAAGCTTTCTTT. It is translated as CASSLVGSRAEAFF.

This chain joins TRBV11-3 and TRBJ2-7; no reliable D call. V lost 3 bases, J lost 3 bases, and 9 bases lay in between. CDR3 length: 13 residues. The germline V gene encodes CDR1 SGHNT and CDR2 YENEEA. The CDR3 nucleotides are TGTGCCAGCAGCTTTACCCGCGACTACGAGCAGTACTTC. Its translation: CASSFTRDYEQYF.

The chain combines TRBV6-2 or TRBV6-3 with TRBJ2-1; 7 bases fit TRBD2. The trim removed 2 bases at V and 0 bases at J, leaving 13 bases unmatched. The CDR3 runs 19 residues. Germline V CDR1 and CDR2: MNHEY, SVGEGT. The CDR3 bases are TGTGCCAGCAGTTACGCTGTCGGGGCGGGGGTACCCTCCTACAATGAGCAGTTCTTC. Translation: CASSYAVGAGVPSYNEQFF.

The chain employs TRBV18 and TRBJ1-2; 7 bases agree with TRBD1. The CDR3 has 13 amino acids. Germline V CDR1 and CDR2: KGHSH, LQKENI. The V and J ends lost 1 base and 5 bases, in that order; junction bases with no gene match: 1. CDR3 DNA: TGTGCCAGCTCACCACAGGGGGCTTATGGCTACACCTTC. Its protein is CASSPQGAYGYTF.

The chain recombines TRBV5-6 with TRBJ1-1, with TRBD1 matching over 7 bases. The V segment lost 4 bases and the J segment 6 bases; nucleotides outside the gene matches: 9. The CDR3 spans 14 residues. CDR1 and CDR2 (germline): SGHDT, YYEEEE. The CDR3 bases are TGTGCCAGCAGCCCATACAGGGGTGGAGCTGAAGCTTTCTTT. This sequence encodes CASSPYRGGAEAFF.

This rearrangement joins TRBV7-2 to TRBJ2-7; TRBD2 matches 10 bases. After removal of 3 bases from V and 0 bases from J, the junction contained 8 bases not matched to a gene. Germline CDR1 is SGHTA and CDR2 is FQGNSA. There are 17 residues in the CDR3. The DNA of the CDR3 is TGTGCCAGCAGCTTTGGACTAGCGGCCCTCAGCTCCTACGAGCAGTACTTC. Translated, it gives CASSFGLAALSSYEQYF. Based on the CDR3 plus reference TRBV7-2 and TRBJ2-7, the full variable domain is GAGVSQSPSNKVTEKGKDVELRCDPISGHTALYWYRQSLGQGLEFLIYFQGNSAPDKSGLPSDRFSAERTGGSVSTLTIQRTQQEDSAVYLCASSFGLAALSSYEQYFGPGTRLTVT.

The chain couples TRBV10-3 to TRBJ2-6; tentatively, D is TRBD1 (6 bases). Trimming shortened V by 5 bases and J by 0 bases, and 26 bases separated the two germline ends. This CDR3 has 21 amino acids. Germline CDR1 and CDR2: ENHRY and SYGVKD. The CDR3 sequence: CAISPRRNEQGPSSGANVLTF. CDR3 bases: TGTGCCATCAGTCCTCGACGCAACGAACAGGGCCCCAGCTCTGGGGCCAACGTCCTGACTTTC.

The rearrangement uses TRBV5-6 and TRBJ1-1; 9 bases map to TRBD1. V trimming: 3 bases; J trimming: 6 bases; junction bases outside the gene matches: 9. Germline V CDR1 and CDR2: SGHDT, YYEEEE. The CDR3 is made up of 15 amino acids. The CDR3 nucleotides read TGTGCCAGCAGCTATCCACAGGGGGCAGGTGCTGAAGCTTTCTTT. Its translation is CASSYPQGAGAEAFF.

V and J are TRBV5-1 and TRBJ2-1; 7 bases map to TRBD2. Germline CDR1 SGHRS, CDR2 YFSETQ. Unmatched junction bases numbered 15, after V lost 2 bases and J lost 7 bases. The CDR3 loop spans 17 amino acids. In DNA, the CDR3 is TGCGCCAGCAGCTTCTATGCGGGGGACCCAAAGAGAAATGAGCAGTTCTTC. This sequence encodes CASSFYAGDPKRNEQFF. Supplemented by reference TRBV5-1 and TRBJ2-1, the full variable domain reads KAGVTQTPRYLIKTRGQQVTLSCSPISGHRSVSWYQQTPGQGLQFLFEYFSETQRNKGNFPGRFSGRQFSNSRSEMNVSTLELGDSALYLCASSFYAGDPKRNEQFFGPGTRLTVL.

This sequence joins TRBV27 and TRBJ2-7; the match to TRBD2 covers 9 bases. The CDR3 is 17 amino acids. V shed 4 bases and J 3 bases; nucleotides not matched to a gene: 13. In germline, CDR1 is MNHEY, CDR2 SMNVEV (reference sequence). CDR3 coding DNA: TGTGCCAGCAGTTCAAAATATCTAGCGGGGCCCCTCTACGAGCAGTACTTC. Translated: CASSSKYLAGPLYEQYF.

The V and J genes are TRBV7-9 and TRBJ1-1; no definite D call. CDR1 is SEHNR and CDR2 is FQNEAQ in the germline V gene (reference sequence). The CDR3 is 14 residues long. The V and J ends lost 0 bases and 2 bases respectively, with 7 bases between them. This CDR3 reads CASSLAAVNTEAFF. The DNA of the CDR3 is TGTGCCAGCAGCTTAGCCGCAGTAAACACTGAAGCTTTCTTT. Using reference TRBV7-9 and TRBJ1-1 for the parts outside the CDR3, the full variable domain is DTGVSQNPRHKITKRGQNVTFRCDPISEHNRLYWYRQTLGQGPEFLTYFQNEAQLEKSRLLSDRFSAERPKGSFSTLEIQRTEQGDSAMYLCASSLAAVNTEAFFGQGTRLTVV.

The chain employs TRBV24-1 and TRBJ1-1; D gene uncertain. Germline values: CDR1 KGHDR, CDR2 SFDVKD. The CDR3 loop spans 15 amino acids. Trimming pared 2 bases from V and 1 base from J, leaving 10 bases between. The DNA of the CDR3 is TGTGCCACCAGTGATTCGCGGGCAGGGAACACTGAAGCTTTCTTT. Protein: CATSDSRAGNTEAFF.

This chain joins TRBV4-1 and TRBJ1-2; D is unclear. The germline V and J ends were trimmed by 4 bases and 4 bases, with 16 bases remaining between them. CDR1 and CDR2 from the germline V gene are MGHRA and YSYEKL. The CDR3 covers 15 residues. This CDR3 reads CASSPREGGGYGYTF. The CDR3 DNA is TGCGCCAGCAGCCCCCGGGAGGGAGGAGGCTATGGCTACACCTTC.

The chain has TRBV5-4 and TRBJ2-7; 9 bases are shared with TRBD2. The V gene end was trimmed by 0 bases and the J gene end by 5 bases; junction bases not matched to a gene: 0. CDR1 and CDR2 from the germline V gene are SGHNT and YYREEE (reference sequence). The CDR3 runs 13 residues. This CDR3 is CASSLASGNEQYF. In DNA form, the CDR3 reads TGTGCCAGCAGCTTGGCTAGCGGGAACGAGCAGTACTTC.